This passage covers 15 T cell receptor beta chains from one sample sequenced in a study of cytomegalovirus exposure and HLA in healthy donors. Primers: 60 Vbeta forward and 13 Jbeta reverse. Sequenced by immunoSEQ multiplex PCR; TCRdb stores in-frame clones only, minus some. Among 85,000 to 95,000 clones listed, over 70% were seen once. The sequenced sample was PBMCs. These receptors all come from a man aged 25-40 years in good health and CMV-seropositive.

V is TRBV28 and J is TRBJ1-2; D possibly corresponds to TRBD1 (6 bases). Trimming took 5 bases from V and 0 from J, leaving 10 bases between them. The CDR3 consists of 14 residues. Germline CDR1 and CDR2: MDHEN and SYDVKM. CDR3 DNA sequence: TGTGCCAGCAGTGGTGACAGGACTAACTATGGCTACACCTTC. This translates into CASSGDRTNYGYTF.

The chain joins TRBV6-5 to TRBJ2-1; 8 nucleotides agree with TRBD1. This CDR3 is built from 14 residues. With V trimmed by 4 bases and J by 5 bases, 4 bases remained unmatched. Germline CDR1 reads MNHEY; CDR2 reads SVGAGI. This CDR3 is CASSFLQGDNEQFF. CDR3 coding DNA: TGTGCCAGCAGTTTCCTACAGGGGGACAATGAGCAGTTCTTC.

The gene calls are TRBV7-3 and TRBJ2-3; 9 bases match TRBD2. V was pared by 4 bases and J by 5 bases, with 10 bases of the junction left unmatched. Germline assignment: CDR1 SGHTA and CDR2 FQGTGA. The CDR3 has 16 amino acids. The DNA for the CDR3 is TGTGCCAGCAGCTCACGATTGCGGGGGGGCCAAGATACGCAGTATTTT. It specifies CASSSRLRGGQDTQYF. The full variable domain, completed using reference TRBV7-3 and TRBJ2-3, is GAGVSQTPSNKVTEKGKYVELRCDPISGHTALYWYRQSLGQGPEFLIYFQGTGAADDSGLPNDRFFAVRPEGSVSTLKIQRTERGDSAVYLCASSSRLRGGQDTQYFGPGTRLTVL.

The CDR3: CASSPPQGSNSPLHF. For the CDR3, the DNA is TGTGCCAGCAGCCCACCACAGGGCTCGAATTCACCCCTCCACTTT. J is TRBJ1-6 and V is TRBV7-8; possible D gene TRBD1, 6 bases. V lost 5 bases and J 7 bases, leaving 15 bases between the germline ends. Per germline, CDR1 SGHVS and CDR2 FQNEAQ. CDR3 size: 15 residues.

V usage is TRBV6-1 and J usage is TRBJ1-6; D call uncertain. The CDR3 has 14 residues. The V gene lost 6 bases and the J gene lost 1 base, with 7 bases spanning the gap. CDR1 and CDR2 from the germline V gene are MNHNS and SASEGT. The CDR3 region has the DNA TGTGCCAGCAGCTCCGGGTCCTATAATTCACCCCTCCACTTT. Amino acid sequence: CASSSGSYNSPLHF.

This clone showed up just a few times. The chain couples TRBV30 to TRBJ2-7; 10 nucleotides match TRBD1. The CDR3 runs to 14 residues. V shed 2 bases, J shed 9 bases, and the junction held 10 bases outside the gene matches. Germline CDR1 is GTSNPN and CDR2 is SVGIG (reference sequence). DNA of the CDR3: TGTGCCTGGAGTAGGGACAGGGGCTATCCAGGGCAGTACTTC. Translated, it gives CAWSRDRGYPGQYF.

The V and J genes are TRBV4-3 and TRBJ2-7, with a tentative D call TRBD1 (5 bases). Germline-derived CDR1 and CDR2 are LGHNA and YSLEER. The CDR3 length is 15 residues. V lost 4 bases, J lost 6 bases, and 19 bases lay in between. DNA for the CDR3: TGCGCCAGCAGCCGCAGTGTAGGGGAAAGAGGCGAGCAGTACTTC. Translating it yields CASSRSVGERGEQYF.

The V and J genes are TRBV5-1 and TRBJ2-7; D possibly corresponds to TRBD2 (6 bases). The CDR3 length is 15 residues. Germline V CDR1 and CDR2: SGHRS, YFSETQ. V lost 3 bases and J 5 bases, leaving 18 bases between the germline ends. The CDR3 is CASSSQGQGGNEQYF. In DNA, the CDR3 is TGCGCCAGCAGCTCCCAAGGCCAGGGAGGAAACGAGCAGTACTTC. The entire variable domain, with the rest obtained from reference TRBV5-1 and TRBJ2-7, is as follows: KAGVTQTPRYLIKTRGQQVTLSCSPISGHRSVSWYQQTPGQGLQFLFEYFSETQRNKGNFPGRFSGRQFSNSRSEMNVSTLELGDSALYLCASSSQGQGGNEQYFGPGTRLTVT.

V gene TRBV5-1 combines with J gene TRBJ2-5; possible D gene TRBD1, 6 bases. The V and J ends lost 4 bases and 0 bases respectively, with 13 bases between them. The CDR3 covers 15 residues. Germline CDR1 SGHRS, CDR2 YFSETQ. CDR3 region: CASSPRDTYQETQYF. The CDR3 DNA reads as TGCGCCAGCAGCCCACGGGACACTTACCAAGAGACCCAGTACTTC.

V gene TRBV10-1 combines with J gene TRBJ2-1, with no clear D. Germline CDR1 and CDR2: WNHNN and SYGVQD (reference sequence). The CDR3 length is 16 residues. Trimming took 3 bases from V and 4 from J, leaving 16 bases between them. CDR3 in amino acids: CASSDLDSDGYNEQFF. Here the CDR3 DNA reads TGCGCCAGCAGTGACCTAGACTCCGACGGGTACAATGAGCAGTTCTTC.

This chain uses TRBV6-1 with TRBJ2-7; 7 nucleotides match TRBD2. V lost 5 bases to trimming and J lost 1 base; unmatched junction nucleotides: 2. CDR3 size: 13 residues. Germline V gene sequence: CDR1 MNHNS, CDR2 SASEGT. The CDR3 loop reads CASSQGLSYEQYF. CDR3 sequence (DNA): TGTGCCAGCAGTCAGGGACTATCCTACGAGCAGTACTTC.

A few counts support this clone. The CDR3: CASSTGTSGTDTQYF. In nucleotides, the CDR3 is TGTGCCAGCAGTACCGGGACTAGCGGCACAGATACGCAGTATTTT. The V call is TRBV6-1, the J call TRBJ2-3; 10 nucleotides agree with TRBD2. Unmatched junction bases numbered 3, after V lost 5 bases and J lost 1 base. Germline V gene lookup returns CDR1 MNHNS and CDR2 SASEGT. The CDR3 covers 15 residues.

The chain couples TRBV9 to TRBJ1-1, with no clear D. The ends were cut back, 4 bases at V and 4 bases at J, with 11 bases in the middle. CDR1 is SGDLS and CDR2 is YYNGEE in the germline V gene. The CDR3 has 13 amino acids. CDR3 nucleotide sequence: TGTGCCAGCAGCCCACTTCGGTCCACTGAAGCTTTCTTT. Translating gives CASSPLRSTEAFF.

The chain uses TRBV19 and TRBJ2-3; 8 bases fit TRBD2. V dropped 8 bases and J dropped 3; count of bases not matched to a gene: 10. CDR3 length: 15 residues. Germline CDR1 and CDR2: LNHDA and SQIVND (reference sequence). The CDR3 DNA reads as TGTGCCAGTCGCCCTCGGGGGGGCCAAACAGATACGCAGTATTTT. Protein: CASRPRGGQTDTQYF.

The chain's CDR3 is CASSLSSVSGNTIYF. CDR3 nucleotide sequence: TGCGCCAGCAGCTTATCGTCCGTCTCTGGAAACACCATATATTTT. The genes are TRBV5-1 and TRBJ1-3, with D unclear. The CDR3 consists of 15 residues. CDR1 is SGHRS and CDR2 is YFSETQ in the germline V gene. The V gene lost 2 bases and the J gene lost 0 bases, with 9 bases spanning the gap.